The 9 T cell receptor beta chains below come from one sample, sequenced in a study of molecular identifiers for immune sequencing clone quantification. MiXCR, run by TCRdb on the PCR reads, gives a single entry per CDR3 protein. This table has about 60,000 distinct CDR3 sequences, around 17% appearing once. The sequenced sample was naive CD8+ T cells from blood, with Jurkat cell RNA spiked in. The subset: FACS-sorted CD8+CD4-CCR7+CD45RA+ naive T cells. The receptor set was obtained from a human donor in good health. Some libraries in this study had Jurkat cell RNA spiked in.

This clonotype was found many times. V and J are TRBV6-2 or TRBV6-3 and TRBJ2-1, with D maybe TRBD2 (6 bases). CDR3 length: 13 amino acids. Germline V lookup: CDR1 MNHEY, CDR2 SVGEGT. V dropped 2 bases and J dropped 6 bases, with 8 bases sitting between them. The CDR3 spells CASSYGGINEQFF. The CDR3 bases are TGTGCCAGCAGTTACGGAGGGATCAATGAGCAGTTCTTC.

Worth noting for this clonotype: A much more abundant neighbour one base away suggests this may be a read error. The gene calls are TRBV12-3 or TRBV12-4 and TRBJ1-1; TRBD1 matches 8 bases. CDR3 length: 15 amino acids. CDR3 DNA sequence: TGTGCCAGCAGTTCACAGGGGGTTATGAACACTGGAGCTTTCTTT. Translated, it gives CASSSQGVMNTGAFF.

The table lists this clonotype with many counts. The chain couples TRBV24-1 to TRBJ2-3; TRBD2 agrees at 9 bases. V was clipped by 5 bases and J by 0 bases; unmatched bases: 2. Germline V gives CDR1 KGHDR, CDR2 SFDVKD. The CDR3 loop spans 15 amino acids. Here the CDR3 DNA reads TGTGCCACCAGTGTAAGCGGGAGGAGCACAGATACGCAGTATTTT. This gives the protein CATSVSGRSTDTQYF.

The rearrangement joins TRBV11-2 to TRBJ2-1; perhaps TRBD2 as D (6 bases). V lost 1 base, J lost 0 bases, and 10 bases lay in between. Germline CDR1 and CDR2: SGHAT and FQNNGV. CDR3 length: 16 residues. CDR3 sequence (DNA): TGTGCCAGCAGCTTAGCGGGACTGAGCTCCTACAATGAGCAGTTCTTC. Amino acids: CASSLAGLSSYNEQFF.

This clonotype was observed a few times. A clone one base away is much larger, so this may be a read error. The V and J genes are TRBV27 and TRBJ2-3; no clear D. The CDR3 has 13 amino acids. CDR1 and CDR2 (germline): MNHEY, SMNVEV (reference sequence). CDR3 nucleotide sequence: TGTGCCTCCGCCGGGCGGAGCATAGATACGCAGTATTTT. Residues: CASAGRSIDTQYF.

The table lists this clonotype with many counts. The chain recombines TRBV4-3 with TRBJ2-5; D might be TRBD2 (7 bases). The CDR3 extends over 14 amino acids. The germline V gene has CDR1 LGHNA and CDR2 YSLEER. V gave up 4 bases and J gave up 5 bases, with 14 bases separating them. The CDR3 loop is CASSRGLGGETQYF. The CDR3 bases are TGCGCCAGCAGCCGTGGACTAGGGGGGGAGACCCAGTACTTC.

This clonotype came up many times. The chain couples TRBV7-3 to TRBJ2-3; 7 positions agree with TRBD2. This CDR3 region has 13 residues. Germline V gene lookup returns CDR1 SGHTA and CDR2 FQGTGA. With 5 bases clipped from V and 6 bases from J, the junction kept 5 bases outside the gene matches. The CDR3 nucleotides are TGTGCCAGCAGCCCGGGACTACCCGATACGCAGTATTTT. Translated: CASSPGLPDTQYF.

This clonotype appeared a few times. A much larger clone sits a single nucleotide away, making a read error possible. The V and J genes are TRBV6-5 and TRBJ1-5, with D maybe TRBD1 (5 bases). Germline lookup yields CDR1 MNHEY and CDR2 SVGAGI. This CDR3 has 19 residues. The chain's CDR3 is CASSHLVGTGFYSKQPQHF. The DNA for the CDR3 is TGTGCCAGCAGCCACTTGGTTGGAACAGGCTTCTATAGCAAGCAGCCCCAGCATTTT.

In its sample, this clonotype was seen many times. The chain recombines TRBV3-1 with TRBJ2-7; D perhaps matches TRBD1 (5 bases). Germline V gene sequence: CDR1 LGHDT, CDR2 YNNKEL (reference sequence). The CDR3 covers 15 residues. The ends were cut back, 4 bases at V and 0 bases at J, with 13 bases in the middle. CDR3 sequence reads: CASSLDRVSSYEQYF. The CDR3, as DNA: TGTGCCAGCAGCCTCGACAGAGTAAGCTCCTACGAGCAGTACTTC.